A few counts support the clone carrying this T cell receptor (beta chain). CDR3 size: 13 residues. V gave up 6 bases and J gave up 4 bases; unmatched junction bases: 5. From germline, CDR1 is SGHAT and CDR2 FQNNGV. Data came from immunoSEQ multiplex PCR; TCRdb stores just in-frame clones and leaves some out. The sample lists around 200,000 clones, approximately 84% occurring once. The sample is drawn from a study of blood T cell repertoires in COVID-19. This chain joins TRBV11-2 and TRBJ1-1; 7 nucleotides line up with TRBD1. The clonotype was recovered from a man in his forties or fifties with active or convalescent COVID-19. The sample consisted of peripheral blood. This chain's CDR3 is CASRNTGATEAFF. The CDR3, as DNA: TGTGCCAGCAGAAACACAGGGGCCACTGAAGCTTTCTTT.